These 2 T cell receptor beta chains share one sample of origin, sequenced in a study of T cells in Graves' hyperthyroidism and ophthalmopathy. TCR beta CDR3 sequences were amplified from RNA transcripts. HTBI primers were the set used in a first-round RT-PCR of the TCR CDR3. A single record per CDR3 protein comes from TCRdb applying MiXCR to the multiplex PCR reads. The data hold hundreds of thousands of distinct CDR3 sequences, with about 20% observed a single time. Sequencing input: blood. All receptors come from a middle-aged man with Graves' ophthalmopathy.

This clonotype was seen more than once but under ten times. For the CDR3, the DNA is TGTGCCAGCAGCTATACACCCTCGAACACTGAAGCTTTCTTT. It encodes CASSYTPSNTEAFF. The chain links TRBV14 to TRBJ1-1; D gene uncertain. Germline V lookup: CDR1 SGHDN, CDR2 FVKESK. This CDR3 has 14 amino acids. Trimming removed 5 bases from V and 1 base from J, with 11 bases in between.

Concerning this clonotype: A read error may account for a junction end that differs from germline. This chain connects TRBV7-3 to TRBJ2-1; the D is unclear. CDR1 and CDR2 from the germline V gene are SGHTA and FQGTGA. The CDR3 is made up of 13 amino acids. The CDR3 DNA reads as TGTGGCAGCAGCTTAACTAAAAACAATGAGCAGTTCTTC. Protein product: CGSSLTKNNEQFF.